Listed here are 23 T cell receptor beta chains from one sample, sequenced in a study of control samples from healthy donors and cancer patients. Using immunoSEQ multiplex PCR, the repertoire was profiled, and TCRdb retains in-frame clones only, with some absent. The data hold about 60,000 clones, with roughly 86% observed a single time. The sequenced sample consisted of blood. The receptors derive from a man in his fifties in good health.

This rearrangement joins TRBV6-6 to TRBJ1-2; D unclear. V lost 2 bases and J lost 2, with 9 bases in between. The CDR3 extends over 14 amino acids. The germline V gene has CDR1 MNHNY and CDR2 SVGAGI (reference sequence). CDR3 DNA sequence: TGTGCCAGCAGTTACGGCCCTTTAAACTATGGCTACACCTTC. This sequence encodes CASSYGPLNYGYTF.

The CDR3 reads CASTSRDFSDNEQFF. The CDR3 DNA is TGTGCCAGCACCTCCCGGGACTTTTCCGACAATGAGCAGTTCTTC. The J gene is TRBJ2-1, the V gene TRBV28, with D tentatively TRBD2 (6 bases). Germline loops: CDR1 MDHEN, CDR2 SYDVKM. The length of the CDR3 is 15 residues. V dropped 7 bases and J dropped 5 bases, with 18 bases sitting between them.

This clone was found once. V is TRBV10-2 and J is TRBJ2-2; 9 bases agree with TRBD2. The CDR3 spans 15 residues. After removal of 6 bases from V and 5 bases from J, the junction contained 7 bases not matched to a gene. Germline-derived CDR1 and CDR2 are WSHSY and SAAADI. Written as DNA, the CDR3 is TGCGCCAGCAGGAAGGCGGGAGGGGGGACCGGGGAGCTGTTTTTT. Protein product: CASRKAGGGTGELFF.

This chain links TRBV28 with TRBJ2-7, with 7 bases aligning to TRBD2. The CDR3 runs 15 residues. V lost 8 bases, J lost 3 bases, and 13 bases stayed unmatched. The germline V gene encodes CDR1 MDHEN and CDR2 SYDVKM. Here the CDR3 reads CASLNPAASGYEQYF. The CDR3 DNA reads TGTGCCAGCCTAAACCCGGCGGCTAGCGGCTACGAGCAGTACTTC.

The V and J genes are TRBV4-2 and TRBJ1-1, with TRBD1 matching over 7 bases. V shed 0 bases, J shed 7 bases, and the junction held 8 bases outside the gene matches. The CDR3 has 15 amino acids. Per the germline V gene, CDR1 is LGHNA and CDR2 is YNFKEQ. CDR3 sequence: CASSQDQSGQSEAFF. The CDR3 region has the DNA TGTGCCAGCAGCCAAGATCAATCGGGACAGAGTGAAGCTTTCTTT.

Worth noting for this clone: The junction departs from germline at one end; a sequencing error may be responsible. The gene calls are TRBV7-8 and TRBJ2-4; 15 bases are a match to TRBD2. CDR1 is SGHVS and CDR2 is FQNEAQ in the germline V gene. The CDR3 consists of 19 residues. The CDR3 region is CASSIAGTSGRSGKNIQYF. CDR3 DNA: TGTGCCAGCAGCATAGCCGGGACTAGCGGGAGGAGCGGCAAAAACATTCAGTACTTC.

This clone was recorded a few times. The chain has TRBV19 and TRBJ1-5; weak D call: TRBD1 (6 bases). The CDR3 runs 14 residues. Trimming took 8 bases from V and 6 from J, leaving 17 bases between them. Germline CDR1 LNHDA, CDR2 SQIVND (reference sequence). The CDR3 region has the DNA TGTGCCAGTCAGCCAGGGGCCTTGGGTCAGCCCCAGCATTTT. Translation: CASQPGALGQPQHF. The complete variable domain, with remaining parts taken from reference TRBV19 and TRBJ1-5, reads DGGITQSPKYLFRKEGQNVTLSCEQNLNHDAMYWYRQDPGQGLRLIYYSQIVNDFQKGDIAEGYSVSREKKESFPLTVTSAQKNPTAFYLCASQPGALGQPQHFGDGTRLSIL.

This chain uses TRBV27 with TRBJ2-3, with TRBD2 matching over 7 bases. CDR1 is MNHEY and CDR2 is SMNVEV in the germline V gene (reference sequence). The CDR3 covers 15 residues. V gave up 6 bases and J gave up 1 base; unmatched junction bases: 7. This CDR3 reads CASSSWAGGTDTQYF. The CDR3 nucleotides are TGTGCCAGCAGCTCCTGGGCGGGAGGCACAGATACGCAGTATTTT.

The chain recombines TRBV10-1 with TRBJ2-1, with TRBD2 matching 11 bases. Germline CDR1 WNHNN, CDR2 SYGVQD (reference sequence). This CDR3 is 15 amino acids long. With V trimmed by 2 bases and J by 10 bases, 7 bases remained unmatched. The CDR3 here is CASSEASSGRREQFF. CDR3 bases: TGCGCCAGCAGTGAGGCGTCTAGCGGGAGGAGAGAGCAGTTCTTC.

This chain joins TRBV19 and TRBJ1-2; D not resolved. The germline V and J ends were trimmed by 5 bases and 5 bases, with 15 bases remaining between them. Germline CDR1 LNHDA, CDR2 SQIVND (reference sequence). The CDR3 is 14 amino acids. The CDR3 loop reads CASSADRPRYGYTF. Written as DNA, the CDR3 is TGTGCCAGTAGTGCCGACCGGCCCCGTTATGGCTACACCTTC.

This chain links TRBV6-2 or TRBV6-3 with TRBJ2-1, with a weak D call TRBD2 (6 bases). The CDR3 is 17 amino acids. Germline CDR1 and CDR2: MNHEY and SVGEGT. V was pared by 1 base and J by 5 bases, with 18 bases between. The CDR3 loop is CASSYLVGWAGNNEQFF. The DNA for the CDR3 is TGTGCCAGCAGTTACTTAGTCGGTTGGGCGGGGAACAATGAGCAGTTCTTC.

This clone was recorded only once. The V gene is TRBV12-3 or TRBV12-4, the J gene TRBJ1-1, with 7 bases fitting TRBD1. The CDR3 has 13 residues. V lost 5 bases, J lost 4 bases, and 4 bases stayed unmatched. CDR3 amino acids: CASSVQGGTEAFF. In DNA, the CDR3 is TGTGCCAGCAGTGTTCAGGGGGGCACTGAAGCTTTCTTT.

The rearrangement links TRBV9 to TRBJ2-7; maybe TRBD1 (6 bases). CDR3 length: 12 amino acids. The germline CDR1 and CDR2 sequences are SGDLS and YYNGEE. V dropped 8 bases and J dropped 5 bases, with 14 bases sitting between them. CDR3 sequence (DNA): TGTGCCAGTTCCGGGTCAGGGGACGAGCAGTACTTC. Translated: CASSGSGDEQYF.

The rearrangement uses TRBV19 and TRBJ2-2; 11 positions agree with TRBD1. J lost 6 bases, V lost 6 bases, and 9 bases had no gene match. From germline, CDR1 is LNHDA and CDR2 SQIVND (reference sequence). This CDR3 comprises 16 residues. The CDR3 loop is CASRPWTGGSAGELFF. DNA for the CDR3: TGTGCCAGTAGGCCCTGGACAGGGGGCTCGGCCGGGGAGCTGTTTTTT. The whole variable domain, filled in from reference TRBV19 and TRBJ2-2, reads DGGITQSPKYLFRKEGQNVTLSCEQNLNHDAMYWYRQDPGQGLRLIYYSQIVNDFQKGDIAEGYSVSREKKESFPLTVTSAQKNPTAFYLCASRPWTGGSAGELFFGEGSRLTVL.

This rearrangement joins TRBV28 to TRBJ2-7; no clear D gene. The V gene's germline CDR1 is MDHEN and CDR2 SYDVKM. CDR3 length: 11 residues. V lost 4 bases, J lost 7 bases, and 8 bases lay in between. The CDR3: CASSSSVEQYF. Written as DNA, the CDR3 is TGTGCCAGCAGTTCGTCAGTTGAGCAGTACTTC.

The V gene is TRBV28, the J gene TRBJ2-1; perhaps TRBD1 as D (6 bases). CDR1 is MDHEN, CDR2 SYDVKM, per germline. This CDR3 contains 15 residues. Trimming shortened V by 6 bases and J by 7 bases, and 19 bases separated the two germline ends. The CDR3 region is CASSPGHSFGNEQFF. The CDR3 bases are TGTGCCAGCAGCCCGGGACACTCCTTTGGGAATGAGCAGTTCTTC.

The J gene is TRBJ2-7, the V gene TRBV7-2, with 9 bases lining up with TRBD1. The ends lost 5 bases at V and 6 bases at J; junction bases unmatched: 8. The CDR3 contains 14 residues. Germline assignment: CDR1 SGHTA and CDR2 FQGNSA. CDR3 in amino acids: CASSGDRGDPEQYF. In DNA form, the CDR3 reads TGTGCCAGCAGCGGCGACAGGGGGGACCCCGAGCAGTACTTC.

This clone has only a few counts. In DNA, the CDR3 is TGTGCCAGCAGTTTATCCACGACTAATCAGCCCCAGCATTTT. Residues: CASSLSTTNQPQHF. V usage is TRBV28 and J usage is TRBJ1-5; D remains ambiguous. Trimming stripped 1 base from V and 4 bases from J, with 8 bases between. The germline V gene encodes CDR1 MDHEN and CDR2 SYDVKM. This CDR3 comprises 14 residues. Supplemented by reference TRBV28 and TRBJ1-5, the full variable domain reads DVKVTQSSRYLVKRTGEKVFLECVQDMDHENMFWYRQDPGLGLRLIYFSYDVKMKEKGDIPEGYSVSREKKERFSLILESASTNQTSMYLCASSLSTTNQPQHFGDGTRLSIL.

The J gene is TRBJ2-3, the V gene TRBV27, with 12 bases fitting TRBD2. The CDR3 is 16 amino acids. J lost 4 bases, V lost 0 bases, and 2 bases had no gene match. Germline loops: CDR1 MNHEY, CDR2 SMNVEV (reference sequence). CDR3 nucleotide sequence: TGTGCCAGCAGTTTATCGCTAGCGGGAGGGCCAGATACGCAGTATTTT. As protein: CASSLSLAGGPDTQYF.

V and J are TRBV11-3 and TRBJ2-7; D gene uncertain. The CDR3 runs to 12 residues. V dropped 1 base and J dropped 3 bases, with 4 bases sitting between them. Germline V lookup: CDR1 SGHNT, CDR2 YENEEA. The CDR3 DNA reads TGTGCCAGCAGCTTAGTAGTCTACGAGCAGTACTTC. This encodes CASSLVVYEQYF.

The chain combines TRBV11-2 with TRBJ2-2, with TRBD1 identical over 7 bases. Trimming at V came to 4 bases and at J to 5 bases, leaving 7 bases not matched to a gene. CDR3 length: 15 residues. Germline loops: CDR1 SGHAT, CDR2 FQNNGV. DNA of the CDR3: TGTGCCAGCAGCTCCCACAGGGGCAGGACCGGGGAGCTGTTTTTT. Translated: CASSSHRGRTGELFF.

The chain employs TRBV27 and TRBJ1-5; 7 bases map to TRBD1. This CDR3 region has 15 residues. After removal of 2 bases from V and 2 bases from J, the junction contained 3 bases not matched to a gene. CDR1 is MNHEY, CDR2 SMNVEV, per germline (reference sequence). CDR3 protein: CASSLAGGGNQPQHF. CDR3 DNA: TGTGCCAGCAGTTTAGCAGGGGGAGGCAATCAGCCCCAGCATTTT.

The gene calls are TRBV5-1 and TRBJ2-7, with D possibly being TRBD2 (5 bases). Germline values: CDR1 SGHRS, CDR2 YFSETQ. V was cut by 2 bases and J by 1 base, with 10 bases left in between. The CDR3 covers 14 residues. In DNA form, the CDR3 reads TGCGCCAGCAGCTTAAGCAGCGGTTCCTACGAGCAGTACTTC. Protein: CASSLSSGSYEQYF.